These T cell receptor beta chains were read from a single sample in a study of T-cell memory formation after mild COVID-19. TCRdb recomputed calls from the 5' RACE reads with MiXCR, one row per CDR3 protein. The data hold about 400,000 distinct CDR3 sequences, with approximately 24% observed a single time. The sample taken for sequencing was PBMCs or a T cell subset sorted from them (not recorded which). These receptors originate from an adult woman who had mild COVID-19 (a few samples of this study predate the infection). Cell type and time point are not known. Each CDR3 is given without its conserved first and last residue. The order of the fields is V gene, J gene, CDR3 protein.

>TRBV27|TRBJ1-1
ASSLRATANTEAF
>TRBV7-9|TRBJ2-7
ASSLNRDLVVEQY
>TRBV24-1|TRBJ2-7
ATSEAGSGRTVEQY
>TRBV28|TRBJ2-4
ASRPLGLAGDIQY
>TRBV12-3/TRBV12-4|TRBJ1-1
ASSFTGGITEAF
>TRBV9|TRBJ2-5
ASSAGARETQY
>TRBV6-1|TRBJ1-2
ATPSRGGYT
>TRBV15|TRBJ1-6
ATSWDRDGSPLH
>TRBV7-9|TRBJ2-3
ASSLRVGEENTQY
>TRBV5-6|TRBJ2-7
ASSLVSLSYEQY
>TRBV6-5|TRBJ2-3
ASSPGTVSKDTQY
>TRBV12-3/TRBV12-4|TRBJ2-7
ASTRSADRGLEQY
>TRBV7-2|TRBJ1-2
ASQGSSYGYT
>TRBV2|TRBJ2-2
ATPRGQGNTGELF
>TRBV18|TRBJ1-1
ASSTLGAGVADTEAF
>TRBV11-3|TRBJ2-5
ASSFSFDPQETQY
>TRBV2|TRBJ2-2
ASLEQGTTGELF
>TRBV4-2|TRBJ2-5
ASSQPGPDQETQY
>TRBV21-1|TRBJ2-5
ASSKVSERGAGETQY
>TRBV5-6|TRBJ1-2
ASKGTVGQVTYGYT
>TRBV5-8|TRBJ1-2
ASSFLGSTPRYGYT
>TRBV12-3/TRBV12-4|TRBJ2-2
ASSLNSGSNTGELF
>TRBV4-3|TRBJ2-3
ASSQVPTDTQY
>TRBV27|TRBJ2-7
ASSRWDRVEQY
>TRBV7-3|TRBJ1-1
ASSRHTREVGTEAF
>TRBV9|TRBJ2-1
ASSVVTNNNEQF
>TRBV4-1|TRBJ1-1
ASTSTGGFTEAF
>TRBV6-5|TRBJ2-7
ASSPIAGDSYEQY
>TRBV20-1|TRBJ2-3
SANWREGPDTQY
>TRBV5-5|TRBJ2-7
ASSLEGAPYEQY
>TRBV19|TRBJ2-5
ASSMTGLVKETQY
>TRBV15|TRBJ2-4
ATSRDGSGGARAKNIQY
>TRBV7-3|TRBJ1-2
ASSPIPGQVASGYT
>TRBV4-1|TRBJ1-4
ASSPRTGTANEKLF
>TRBV7-2|TRBJ2-1
ASSPYAGTSVSEQF
>TRBV11-2|TRBJ2-3
ASSLAGRGQY
>TRBV29-1|TRBJ1-3
SVAGANLDRRGNTIY
>TRBV19|TRBJ1-2
ASSFHTPAGSDGYT
>TRBV20-1|TRBJ1-1
SARDSWGLEAF
>TRBV7-9|TRBJ2-4
ASSPGSGNIQY
>TRBV24-1|TRBJ2-2
ATSGQEHTGELF
>TRBV29-1|TRBJ2-7
SVERSGKQY
>TRBV6-5|TRBJ2-1
ASSLLGQRVTEQF
>TRBV5-1|TRBJ2-7
ASSIGQGREQY
>TRBV4-1|TRBJ2-7
ASSRTGGADYEQY
>TRBV4-3|TRBJ2-1
ASSQVPGGDEQF
>TRBV4-3|TRBJ2-2
ASSQGLDRGGELF
>TRBV12-3/TRBV12-4|TRBJ2-3
ASSFPISGATDTQY
>TRBV5-1|TRBJ2-7
ASSFVSSAPPYEQY
>TRBV6-2/TRBV6-3|TRBJ2-1
ASQADPPSNEQF
>TRBV19|TRBJ1-1
ASSDPGGTGRTEAF
>TRBV11-2|TRBJ2-1
ASSPSSGPGKQF
>TRBV2|TRBJ2-7
ASTSGSHEQY
>TRBV5-4|TRBJ2-7
ASSSTGSLSYEQY
>TRBV11-2|TRBJ1-1
ASSLNRGEAF
>TRBV18|TRBJ2-7
ASSRTSGEQY
>TRBV4-1|TRBJ2-5
ASSQPGRKQETQY
>TRBV20-1|TRBJ1-1
SARDWKGPNTEAF
>TRBV28|TRBJ1-6
ASSRGTGGNSPLH
>TRBV9|TRBJ1-2
ASSPTLGGRNGYT